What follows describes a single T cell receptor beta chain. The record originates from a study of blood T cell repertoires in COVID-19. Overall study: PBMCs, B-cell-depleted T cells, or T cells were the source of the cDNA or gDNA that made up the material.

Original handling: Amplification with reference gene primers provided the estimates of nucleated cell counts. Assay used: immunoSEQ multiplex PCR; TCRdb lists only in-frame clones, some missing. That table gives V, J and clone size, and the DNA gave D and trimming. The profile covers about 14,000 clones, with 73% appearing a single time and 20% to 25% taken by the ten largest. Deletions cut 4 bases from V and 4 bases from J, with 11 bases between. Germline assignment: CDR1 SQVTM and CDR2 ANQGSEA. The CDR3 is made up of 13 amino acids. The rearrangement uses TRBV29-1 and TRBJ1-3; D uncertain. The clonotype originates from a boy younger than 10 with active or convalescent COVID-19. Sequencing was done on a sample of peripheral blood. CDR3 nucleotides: TGCAGCGTTGTGATCGGTGCCGGAAACACCATATATTTT. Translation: CSVVIGAGNTIYF.